This T cell receptor beta chain appears in the sequencing data of a study of T cells after yellow fever vaccination. The CDR3 runs to 14 residues. From germline, CDR1 is DFQATT and CDR2 SNEGSKA (reference sequence). Between the trimmed V and J ends, which lost 5 bases and 6 bases, there was a span of 20 bases. Whole-study results and caveats: Most clones from primary vaccination resurfaced after the booster (96% CD4, over 85% CD8). Clonotypes appearing in both CD4 and CD8 compartments existed, and their share was small. From the bulk population, abundant clonotypes could contaminate and appear within FACS-sorted repertoires.

This clonotype was recorded a few times. What it recognizes is unknown. By 5'RACE template switching, TCR cDNA was produced, with a universal primer site and UMIs added in the process. Using its own MiXCR run on the 5' RACE reads, TCRdb lists one record per CDR3 protein. This table holds 200,000 to 300,000 distinct CDR3 sequences, approximately 6.8% found once. The receptor was derived from a man between 25 and 39 years old who received the YFV17D yellow fever vaccine. V usage is TRBV20-1 and J usage is TRBJ2-7; TRBD2 might be the D (7 bases). The sample was CD4+ T cells sorted from PBMCs, taken on the day of the yellow fever booster vaccination. The DNA of the CDR3 is TGCAGTGCTTTCCTCGGTGCGGGGGCAAGCGAGCAGTACTTC. Its translation: CSAFLGAGASEQYF.